A single sample is the source of the 19 T cell receptor beta chains below, sequenced in a study of shared clonotypes between healthy human individuals. Assay: immunoSEQ multiplex PCR; the TCRdb copy retains only in-frame clones and omits some. Of some 1.4 million clones listed, roughly 95% are singletons. The sample was naive CD4+ T cells sorted from blood. Subset denoted: CD45RA+ positively selected. These receptors all come from a man aged 25-45 years in good health.

As DNA, the CDR3 is TGCAGCGTTAGTTCCTTTTCGGGCGGGAGAATCACCGGGGAGCTGTTTTTT. Protein: CSVSSFSGGRITGELFF. V gene TRBV29-1 combines with J gene TRBJ2-2; TRBD2 aligns across 7 bases. Germline CDR1 SQVTM, CDR2 ANQGSEA. V dropped 5 bases and J dropped 4; count of bases not matched to a gene: 16. There are 17 residues in the CDR3.

Turning to this clone: The sample has other DNA sequences that encode this CDR3 too. The chain employs TRBV29-1 and TRBJ2-1; D not resolved. CDR1 SQVTM and CDR2 ANQGSEA come from the germline V gene. The CDR3 has 10 amino acids. The V end was cut by 4 bases, the J end by 4 bases, with 2 bases between. CDR3 protein: CSVGYNEQFF. The CDR3 coding sequence is TGCAGCGTTGGGTACAATGAGCAGTTCTTC.

In regard to this clone: The same CDR3 is also encoded by other DNA sequences in this sample. The chain links TRBV5-1 to TRBJ2-1; D may correspond to TRBD1 or TRBD2 (5 bases each). Trimming left V 5 bases short and J 4 bases short, with 13 bases between. The CDR3 contains 14 residues. CDR1 is SGHRS and CDR2 is YFSETQ in the germline V gene. The CDR3 bases are TGCGCCAGCAGTCCAAGGGACGGATACAATGAGCAGTTCTTC. It encodes CASSPRDGYNEQFF.

This chain links TRBV15 with TRBJ1-4, with 7 bases fitting TRBD1. Germline lookup yields CDR1 LNHNV and CDR2 YYDKDF (reference sequence). The CDR3 sequence is 15 residues long. Trimming removed 0 bases from V and 7 bases from J; junction bases left unmatched: 5. CDR3 protein: CATSRDEGGLEKLFF. Written as DNA, the CDR3 is TGTGCCACCAGCAGAGACGAAGGGGGCCTTGAAAAACTGTTTTTT.

The V and J genes are TRBV4-1 and TRBJ2-5; D ambiguous. Trimming removed 4 bases from V and 4 bases from J, with 10 bases in between. Germline V gene sequence: CDR1 MGHRA, CDR2 YSYEKL. This CDR3 contains 13 residues. The DNA for the CDR3 is TGCGCCAGCAGCCTGGTCAGGCTAGAGACCCAGTACTTC. Protein sequence: CASSLVRLETQYF.

This chain joins TRBV14 and TRBJ2-7; D might be TRBD1 (6 bases). Germline V CDR1 and CDR2: SGHDN, FVKESK. V dropped 5 bases and J dropped 11 bases, with 13 bases sitting between them. The CDR3 has 11 residues. The CDR3 is CASSEQGIKYF. The CDR3 DNA sequence: TGTGCCAGCAGCGAGCAGGGGATAAAGTACTTC. The full variable domain, in which reference TRBV14 and TRBJ2-7 provide the parts outside the CDR3, is EAGVTQFPSHSVIEKGQTVTLRCDPISGHDNLYWYRRVMGKEIKFLLHFVKESKQDESGMPNNRFLAERTGGTYSTLKVQPAELEDSGVYFCASSEQGIKYFGPGTRLTVT.

The chain has TRBV19 and TRBJ2-7; tentatively, D is TRBD1 or TRBD2 (5 bases each). The CDR3 spans 13 residues. Trimming removed 5 bases from V and 5 bases from J, with 13 bases in between. Per the germline V gene, CDR1 is LNHDA and CDR2 is SQIVND (reference sequence). The CDR3 here is CASSSPGPHEQYF. The CDR3 region has the DNA TGTGCCAGTAGTTCCCCGGGACCCCACGAGCAGTACTTC. Combining the CDR3 with reference TRBV19 and TRBJ2-7 gives the whole variable domain DGGITQSPKYLFRKEGQNVTLSCEQNLNHDAMYWYRQDPGQGLRLIYYSQIVNDFQKGDIAEGYSVSREKKESFPLTVTSAQKNPTAFYLCASSSPGPHEQYFGPGTRLTVT.

The chain couples TRBV7-9 to TRBJ2-1; no firm D call. V lost 2 bases to trimming and J lost 0 bases, with 17 bases between them. The germline CDR1 and CDR2 sequences are SEHNR and FQNEAQ (reference sequence). The CDR3 covers 18 residues. CDR3 DNA: TGTGCCAGCAGCTTAACCCCCCTCGGACGATACTCCTACAATGAGCAGTTCTTC. Its translation: CASSLTPLGRYSYNEQFF.

The count of this clone is one. The chain carries TRBV4-3 and TRBJ2-7; D might be TRBD1 or TRBD2, each matching 5 bases. The CDR3 loop spans 15 amino acids. Germline CDR1 reads LGHNA; CDR2 reads YSLEER. Trimming left V 4 bases short and J 5 bases short, with 18 bases between. CDR3 nucleotides: TGCGCCAGCAGCCCACCCACCCGGGGCGAGAACGAGCAGTACTTC. Its translation: CASSPPTRGENEQYF.

The chain links TRBV5-6 to TRBJ1-5; 7 positions agree with TRBD1. With 4 bases clipped from V and 9 bases from J, the junction kept 13 bases outside the gene matches. The CDR3 extends over 15 amino acids. CDR1 is SGHDT, CDR2 YYEEEE, per germline. In nucleotides, the CDR3 is TGTGCCAGCAGCCACACCCGACAGGGCGGAGGGCCCCAGCATTTT. Translation gives CASSHTRQGGGPQHF.

The chain couples TRBV10-1 to TRBJ2-5, with D uncertain. Germline V gene sequence: CDR1 WNHNN, CDR2 SYGVQD (reference sequence). CDR3 length: 16 residues. The V gene lost 0 bases and the J gene lost 2 bases, with 13 bases spanning the gap. This CDR3 reads CASSESKVLLQETQYF. CDR3 coding DNA: TGCGCCAGCAGTGAGTCGAAGGTTCTACTACAAGAGACCCAGTACTTC.

V is TRBV29-1 and J is TRBJ1-5; a possible D gene is TRBD1 (5 bases). Germline V lookup: CDR1 SQVTM, CDR2 ANQGSEA. The CDR3 is made up of 13 amino acids. Between the trimmed V and J ends, which lost 5 bases and 0 bases, there was a span of 8 bases. The CDR3 DNA reads as TGCAGCGTTCAGGGTAATAGCAATCAGCCCCAGCATTTT. Amino acid sequence: CSVQGNSNQPQHF.

V is TRBV9 and J is TRBJ2-7; TRBD1 or TRBD2 may be the D gene (6 bases each). The V end was cut by 0 bases, the J end by 4 bases, with 14 bases between. The length of the CDR3 is 15 residues. Germline assignment: CDR1 SGDLS and CDR2 YYNGEE. CDR3 amino acids: CASSVEEGDLYEQYF. The DNA for the CDR3 is TGTGCCAGCAGCGTAGAAGAGGGGGACTTGTACGAGCAGTACTTC.

This rearrangement joins TRBV28 to TRBJ2-7; 9 nucleotides align to TRBD1. The V segment lost 5 bases and the J segment 6 bases; nucleotides outside the gene matches: 5. Germline V CDR1 and CDR2: MDHEN, SYDVKM. This CDR3 is built from 13 residues. CDR3 sequence: CASSKRTGVEQYF. CDR3 nucleotides: TGTGCCAGCAGTAAAAGGACAGGGGTCGAGCAGTACTTC.

The chain is built from TRBV11-2 and TRBJ2-2, with no clear D. CDR3 length: 15 residues. The germline gives CDR1 SGHAT, CDR2 FQNNGV. Trimming pared 5 bases from V and 5 bases from J, leaving 15 bases between. CDR3: CASSQDLPGTGELFF. In DNA form, the CDR3 reads TGTGCCAGCAGCCAAGATCTTCCAGGTACCGGGGAGCTGTTTTTT.

The chain joins TRBV6-4 to TRBJ2-1, with 11 bases fitting TRBD2. V shed 5 bases and J 10 bases; nucleotides not matched to a gene: 7. Germline lookup yields CDR1 MRHNA and CDR2 SNTAGT. The CDR3 runs to 14 residues. CDR3 in amino acids: CASSTGTSGTEQFF. The CDR3 DNA reads TGTGCCAGCAGTACCGGGACTAGCGGCACCGAGCAGTTCTTC.

The chain has TRBV19 and TRBJ1-5, with D uncertain. Germline assignment: CDR1 LNHDA and CDR2 SQIVND (reference sequence). The CDR3 has 15 amino acids. V was pared by 5 bases and J by 2 bases, with 13 bases between. CDR3 in amino acids: CASSSVIRGNQPQHF. In DNA form, the CDR3 reads TGTGCCAGTAGTTCTGTTATCCGGGGCAATCAGCCCCAGCATTTT.

Only one count was recorded for this clone. The V and J genes are TRBV10-3 and TRBJ2-5, with 7 bases aligning to TRBD2. Germline trimming cut 9 bases from V and 5 bases from J; bases unmatched to any gene: 6. The CDR3 is made up of 12 amino acids. Per the germline V gene, CDR1 is ENHRY and CDR2 is SYGVKD. CDR3 in DNA: TGTGCCATTGGGACTAACGGGGAGACCCAGTACTTC. Its protein product is CAIGTNGETQYF.

This chain joins TRBV19 and TRBJ2-1, with D possibly TRBD2 on 6 matching bases. The length of the CDR3 is 16 residues. Germline CDR1 is LNHDA and CDR2 is SQIVND (reference sequence). V lost 3 bases and J lost 4, with 16 bases in between. For the CDR3, the DNA is TGTGCCAGTAGTATCGCCGGGGGTAGTAGGTACAATGAGCAGTTCTTC. Its protein is CASSIAGGSRYNEQFF.